The 25 T cell receptor beta chains reported below all come from one sample, sequenced in a study of metastatic and nonmetastatic thyroid tumors. All patients were untreated before thyroid surgery. TCRdb used MiXCR to call clones anew from the PCR reads. The sample holds under 55,000 clones, about 15% seen once. Sequencing input: blood. These receptors were collected from a female donor with papillary thyroid cancer or a benign thyroid nodule (not recorded which). Some clones in this sample may be carry-over from other donors' samples.

This clone was seen a few times. The chain carries TRBV27 and TRBJ2-1, with 7 bases fitting TRBD1. The CDR3 is made up of 16 amino acids. The ends lost 6 bases at V and 3 bases at J; junction bases unmatched: 11. The germline gives CDR1 MNHEY, CDR2 SMNVEV (reference sequence). CDR3 nucleotide sequence: TGTGCCAGCAGCCTTACCGGGACAGTGAGCTACAATGAGCAGTTCTTC. Its translation is CASSLTGTVSYNEQFF.

The rearrangement links TRBV6-5 to TRBJ2-7; 8 bases match TRBD1. The V segment lost 7 bases and the J segment 4 bases; nucleotides outside the gene matches: 6. The length of the CDR3 is 13 residues. Germline loops: CDR1 MNHEY, CDR2 SVGAGI. The CDR3 nucleotides are TGTGCCAGCATTTCTCGGACAGGGTACGAGCAGTACTTC. Translation: CASISRTGYEQYF.

This chain uses TRBV30 with TRBJ1-4; a weak D match, TRBD1 (6 bases). CDR1 is GTSNPN and CDR2 is SVGIG in the germline V gene (reference sequence). V lost 2 bases to trimming and J lost 12 bases, with 22 bases between them. The CDR3 consists of 15 residues. The CDR3 DNA follows: TGTGCCTGGAGTTTCATCGGGGGGCGATCCCGTGAACTGTTTTTT. It translates to CAWSFIGGRSRELFF.

J is TRBJ2-5 and V is TRBV5-1; D is tentatively TRBD1 or TRBD2 (5 bases each). Trimming shortened V by 2 bases and J by 3 bases, and 17 bases separated the two germline ends. The CDR3 sequence is 16 residues long. Germline lookup yields CDR1 SGHRS and CDR2 YFSETQ. The CDR3 coding sequence is TGCGCCAGCAGCTTTTTATCGTGTGGGGGAGAAGAGACCCAGTACTTC. Translating gives CASSFLSCGGEETQYF.

In this sample, this clone turned up a few times. The gene calls are TRBV12-3 or TRBV12-4 and TRBJ2-1, with 12 bases fitting TRBD2. This CDR3 contains 15 residues. Unmatched junction bases numbered 2, after V lost 6 bases and J lost 2 bases. The DNA for the CDR3 is TGTGCCAGCAGGCCTAGCGGGAGGGCCTACAATGAGCAGTTCTTC. Its protein product is CASRPSGRAYNEQFF.

On this clone: A much larger clone lies a single base off, so this may be a read error. The same CDR3 is also encoded by other DNA sequences in this sample. This chain joins TRBV5-1 and TRBJ1-4, with D possibly being TRBD1 (5 bases). Between the trimmed V and J ends, which lost 4 bases and 7 bases, there was a span of 17 bases. CDR1 and CDR2 from the germline V gene are SGHRS and YFSETQ. This CDR3 is built from 15 residues. The CDR3, as DNA: TGCGCCAGCAGCCCCACAAGGGGTGCGCGTGAAAAACTGTTTTTT. Its protein is CASSPTRGAREKLFF.

This clone was observed a handful of times. The chain employs TRBV12-3 or TRBV12-4 and TRBJ2-7; a possible D gene is TRBD2 (6 bases). CDR3 size: 13 residues. Trimming stripped 5 bases from V and 4 bases from J, with 12 bases between. Here the CDR3 DNA reads TGTGCCAGCAGTAGCGGGCTTCATTACGAGCAGTACGTC. Residues: CASSSGLHYEQYV.

This clone was recorded many times. The gene calls are TRBV11-3 and TRBJ2-1, with 8 positions matching TRBD2. CDR3 length equals 15 residues. The trim removed 3 bases at V and 2 bases at J, leaving 3 bases unmatched. Germline CDR1 and CDR2: SGHNT and YENEEA. The CDR3 sequence is CASSLTSATYNEQFF. The DNA for the CDR3 is TGTGCCAGCAGCTTGACTAGCGCGACCTACAATGAGCAGTTCTTC.

This clone has at least ten counts. The chain carries TRBV12-3 or TRBV12-4 and TRBJ2-1, with 8 nucleotides matching TRBD2. Trimming took 3 bases from V and 9 from J; bases not matched to a gene: 10. The CDR3 runs to 15 residues. The CDR3 DNA sequence: TGTGCCAGCAGTTTTGGGCAAGCGGGAGTAGGTGAGCAGTTCTTC. It encodes CASSFGQAGVGEQFF.

The V call is TRBV6-1, the J call TRBJ2-5; D gene ambiguous. Trimming left V 8 bases short and J 8 bases short, with 24 bases between. This CDR3 spans 15 amino acids. From germline, CDR1 is MNHNS and CDR2 SASEGT. In DNA, the CDR3 is TGTGCCAGCGACGGCGCCTCCCTGGGCCAGGATACCCAGTACTTC. Residues: CASDGASLGQDTQYF.

This chain joins TRBV11-2 and TRBJ2-1; 8 bases map to TRBD2. The CDR3 totals 13 residues. The junction had 6 bases not matched to a gene; V was cut back by 8 bases and J by 6 bases. Germline CDR1 SGHAT, CDR2 FQNNGV. The CDR3 nucleotides are TGTGCCAGCGGACTAGCCGGCTGCAATGAGCAGTTCTTC. It encodes CASGLAGCNEQFF.

This clone came up many times. The chain uses TRBV4-1 and TRBJ2-4, with TRBD2 identical over 8 bases. Trimming removed 4 bases from V and 0 bases from J; junction bases left unmatched: 14. This CDR3 region has 19 residues. Germline V CDR1 and CDR2: MGHRA, YSYEKL. The CDR3 sequence is CASSPLGESGGSAKNIQYF. The CDR3 region has the DNA TGCGCCAGCAGCCCCCTGGGTGAGTCGGGGGGGTCAGCCAAAAACATTCAGTACTTC.

This clone was observed many times. The J gene is TRBJ2-6, the V gene TRBV18; D is unresolved. With 4 bases removed from V and 0 bases from J, the gap between germline ends came to 10 bases. The CDR3 contains 16 residues. CDR1 is KGHSH, CDR2 LQKENI, per germline. DNA of the CDR3: TGTGCCAGCTCACGCCTCACTCACTCTGGGGCCAACGTCCTGACTTTC. This sequence encodes CASSRLTHSGANVLTF.

A few counts support this clone. The chain is built from TRBV27 and TRBJ2-7; 11 bases line up with TRBD1. Germline-derived CDR1 and CDR2 are MNHEY and SMNVEV (reference sequence). The CDR3 loop spans 13 amino acids. The V and J ends lost 4 bases and 7 bases, in that order; junction bases with no gene match: 3. The CDR3 coding sequence is TGTGCCAGCAGTTACGGACAGGGGGCTGAGCAGTACTTC. This gives the protein CASSYGQGAEQYF.

This chain connects TRBV11-3 to TRBJ2-3; either TRBD1 or TRBD2 may fit D (6 bases each). This CDR3 has 15 amino acids. V lost 5 bases and J 0 bases, leaving 12 bases between the germline ends. Germline loops: CDR1 SGHNT, CDR2 YENEEA. CDR3 DNA sequence: TGTGCCAGCAGCCCCGGAGGGGGGAGCACAGATACGCAGTATTTT. Its protein is CASSPGGGSTDTQYF. Combining the CDR3 with reference TRBV11-3 and TRBJ2-3 gives the whole variable domain EAGVVQSPRYKIIEKKQPVAFWCNPISGHNTLYWYLQNLGQGPELLIRYENEEAVDDSQLPKDRFSAERLKGVDSTLKIQPAELGDSAVYLCASSPGGGSTDTQYFGPGTRLTVL.

This clone was found many times. This chain uses TRBV28 with TRBJ2-3; a possible D gene is TRBD2 (6 bases). CDR3 size: 14 residues. V lost 6 bases to trimming and J lost 0 bases, with 10 bases between them. Germline lookup yields CDR1 MDHEN and CDR2 SYDVKM. CDR3 loop: CASRSAGSTDTQYF. CDR3 in DNA: TGTGCCAGCAGGTCCGCGGGAAGCACAGATACGCAGTATTTT.

This chain uses TRBV20-1 with TRBJ2-1; possible D gene TRBD2, 6 bases. CDR1 is DFQATT and CDR2 is SNEGSKA in the germline V gene (reference sequence). The ends were cut back, 3 bases at V and 7 bases at J, with 16 bases in the middle. The CDR3 has 14 residues. The CDR3 here is CSASTGARPNEQFF. CDR3 in DNA: TGCAGTGCTAGTACGGGAGCCAGGCCTAATGAGCAGTTCTTC.

This clone appeared a few times. At one boundary the junction diverges from the germline segment, which might be a read error. This rearrangement joins TRBV15 to TRBJ2-1, with TRBD1 as a possible D gene (6 bases). Germline CDR1 LNHNV, CDR2 YYDKDF (reference sequence). The CDR3 has 16 residues. This CDR3 reads CATSRSPGQGNNEQLF. The CDR3 nucleotides read TGTGCCACCAGCAGGAGCCCCGGGCAGGGGAACAATGAGCAGCTCTTC. Looking up the rest from reference TRBV15 and TRBJ2-1 gives the full variable domain: DAMVIQNPRYQVTQFGKPVTLSCSQTLNHNVMYWYQQKSSQAPKLLFHYYDKDFNNEADTPDNFQSRRPNTSFCFLDIRSPGLGDTAMYLCATSRSPGQGNNEQLFGPGTRLTVL.

Many counts were recorded for this clone. Additional DNA sequences in this sample encode the identical CDR3. The chain recombines TRBV6-1 with TRBJ1-5; no clear D. This CDR3 contains 16 residues. Germline assignment: CDR1 MNHNS and CDR2 SASEGT. V was trimmed by 4 bases and J by 6 bases, leaving 19 bases between them. CDR3 bases: TGTGCCAGCAGTGGAGGATCGGGGAGTGCGGTTCAGCCCCAGCATTTT. This translates into CASSGGSGSAVQPQHF.

This clone was observed at least ten times. The V call is TRBV20-1, the J call TRBJ2-5, with D possibly called TRBD1 or TRBD2 (5 bases each). The V end lost 4 bases, the J end lost 4 bases, and 19 bases lay between the germline ends. CDR1 DFQATT and CDR2 SNEGSKA come from the germline V gene (reference sequence). This CDR3 contains 15 residues. Here the CDR3 reads CSAIFGGAVGETQYF. CDR3 DNA sequence: TGCAGTGCTATTTTTGGGGGAGCGGTGGGAGAGACCCAGTACTTC.

A note on this clone: Germline and junction disagree at one end, which may indicate a read error. V is TRBV6-1 and J is TRBJ2-3; 8 bases line up with TRBD2. The germline V gene has CDR1 MNHNS and CDR2 SASEGT. The CDR3 loop spans 16 amino acids. CDR3 nucleotides: TGTGCCAGCTATAGCGGGGAGCTATATAGAACAGATACGAAGTATTTT. Translated, it gives CASYSGELYRTDTKYF.

Concerning this clone: The junction departs from the called germline gene at one end, perhaps through a read error. Other DNA sequences in the same sample also yield this CDR3. The V call is TRBV28, the J call TRBJ1-2; D remains unclear. Germline CDR1 and CDR2: MDHEN and SYDVKM. This CDR3 has 14 amino acids. This CDR3 is CASSLVGLIYGYTF. The CDR3 DNA sequence: TGTGCCAGCAGTTTAGTCGGCTTGATATATGGCTACACATTC.

V is TRBV29-1 and J is TRBJ2-3, with a weak D call TRBD2 (6 bases). Germline V gives CDR1 SQVTM, CDR2 ANQGSEA. This CDR3 spans 11 amino acids. The CDR3 here is CRVAVTDTQYF. DNA of the CDR3: TGCAGGGTAGCGGTCACAGATACGCAGTATTTT.

This clone was recorded at least ten times. V and J are TRBV6-1 and TRBJ2-1; tentatively, D is TRBD1 (8 bases). The germline gives CDR1 MNHNS, CDR2 SASEGT. This CDR3 has 16 amino acids. The ends were cut back, 2 bases at V and 8 bases at J, with 19 bases in the middle. As DNA, the CDR3 is TGTGCCAGCAGTGAAAGCACAGGGGGACTATACTATGAGCAGTTCTTC. It specifies CASSESTGGLYYEQFF.

This clone was seen a few times. A much more abundant neighbour one base away suggests this may be a read error. This specimen includes other DNA sequences encoding the same CDR3. The chain carries TRBV25-1 and TRBJ2-5; D is undetermined. This CDR3 has 11 amino acids. V dropped 6 bases and J dropped 2 bases, with 4 bases sitting between them. Looked up from germline, CDR1 is MGHDK and CDR2 is SYGVNS. CDR3 in amino acids: CASRGQETQYF. Here the CDR3 DNA reads TGTGCCAGCAGAGGACAAGAGACCCAGTACTTC.